This T cell receptor beta chain was recorded in a study of blood T cell dynamics during melanoma immunotherapy. Study results and caveats: Disease-control patients' PBMC repertoires became either more clonal or more diverse at W3.

The CDR3 consists of 14 residues. V was shortened by 5 bases and J by 0 bases, with 10 bases between the two germline ends. The germline CDR1 and CDR2 sequences are MNHEY and SMNVEV (reference sequence). The assay was immunoSEQ multiplex PCR, and TCRdb's table has in-frame clones only and misses some. The repertoire consists of about 13,000 clones, with 85% to 90% occurring once and the leading ten covering 3.5% to 5.5%. Documented time point: pre-treatment baseline. This clone appeared a few times. Antigen specificity is unknown. The clonotype originates from a human donor with melanoma. The sequences come from blood, collected from a patient treated with checkpoint blockade. The chain links TRBV27 to TRBJ1-1; D unclear. CDR3 DNA sequence: TGTGCCAGCAGTCTAAGGACGGTGAACACTGAAGCTTTCTTT. Translated, it gives CASSLRTVNTEAFF.